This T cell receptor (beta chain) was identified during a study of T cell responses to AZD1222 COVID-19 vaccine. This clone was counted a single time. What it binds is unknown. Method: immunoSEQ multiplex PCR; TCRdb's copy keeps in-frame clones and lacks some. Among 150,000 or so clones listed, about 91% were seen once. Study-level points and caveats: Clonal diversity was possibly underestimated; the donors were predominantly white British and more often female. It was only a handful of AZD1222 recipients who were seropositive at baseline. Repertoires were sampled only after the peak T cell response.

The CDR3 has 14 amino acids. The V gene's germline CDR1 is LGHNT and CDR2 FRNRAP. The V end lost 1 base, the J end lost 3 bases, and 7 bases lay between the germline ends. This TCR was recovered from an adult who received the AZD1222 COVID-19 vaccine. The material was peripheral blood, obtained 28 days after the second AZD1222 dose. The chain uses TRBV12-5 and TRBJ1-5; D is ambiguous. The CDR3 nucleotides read TGTGCTAGTGGTTTGGGGGAGGTCAATCAGCCCCAGCATTTT. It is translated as CASGLGEVNQPQHF. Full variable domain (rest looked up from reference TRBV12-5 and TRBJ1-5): DARVTQTPRHKVTEMGQEVTMRCQPILGHNTVFWYRQTMMQGLELLAYFRNRAPLDDSGMPKDRFSAEMPDATLATLKIQPSEPRDSAVYFCASGLGEVNQPQHFGDGTRLSIL.